The next 6 T cell receptor beta chains were all read from a single sample in a study of blood T cell repertoires in COVID-19. Profiled with immunoSEQ multiplex PCR; TCRdb holds only in-frame clones, not every one. The profile covers about 97,000 clones, with approximately 87% appearing a single time and around a tenth taken by the ten largest. The sequencing input was peripheral blood. The receptors come from a young woman with acute or convalescent COVID-19.

This clone was observed a few times. V gene TRBV6-5 combines with J gene TRBJ2-1; weak D call: TRBD1 (6 bases). Germline CDR1 reads MNHEY; CDR2 reads SVGAGI. V was pared by 5 bases and J by 5 bases, with 16 bases between. The CDR3 contains 15 residues. The CDR3 region is CASSTGTWGNNEQFF. In nucleotides, the CDR3 is TGTGCCAGCAGTACCGGGACATGGGGGAACAATGAGCAGTTCTTC.

The chain carries TRBV27 and TRBJ2-7; D perhaps matches TRBD2 (6 bases). Germline-derived CDR1 and CDR2 are MNHEY and SMNVEV (reference sequence). Trimming stripped 5 bases from V and 3 bases from J, with 14 bases between. The CDR3 runs to 14 residues. This CDR3 reads CASSGIGTDYEQYF. CDR3 nucleotides: TGTGCCAGCAGTGGAATCGGGACTGACTACGAGCAGTACTTC.

The chain uses TRBV3-1 (or the pseudogene TRBV3-2) and TRBJ2-7, with 9 bases identical to TRBD1. J lost 2 bases, V lost 0 bases, and 8 bases had no gene match. Germline V lookup: CDR1 LGHDT, CDR2 YNNKEL (reference sequence). The CDR3 is made up of 17 amino acids. CDR3 region: CASSQDIGQGRTYEQYF. CDR3 nucleotide sequence: TGTGCCAGCAGCCAAGATATAGGACAGGGGAGGACCTACGAGCAGTACTTC.

This chain uses TRBV6-4 with TRBJ2-1, with TRBD1 identical over 10 bases. Per germline, CDR1 MRHNA and CDR2 SNTAGT. J gave up 4 bases and V 4 bases, and 10 bases lay outside the gene matches. This CDR3 spans 17 amino acids. The DNA of the CDR3 is TGTGCCAGCAGTGGCTCCTACGGGACAGGGGAATACAATGAGCAGTTCTTC. It specifies CASSGSYGTGEYNEQFF.

The CDR3 bases are TGTGCCAGCAGCCAAGATTGGGCAGGGGGCCCTCGGGGTAGCAATCAGCCCCAGCATTTT. It codes for CASSQDWAGGPRGSNQPQHF. V usage is TRBV3-1 (or the pseudogene TRBV3-2) and J usage is TRBJ1-5, with 8 positions matching TRBD1. Per the germline V gene, CDR1 is LGHDT and CDR2 is YNNKEL (reference sequence). The CDR3 covers 20 residues. Germline trimming cut 0 bases from V and 0 bases from J; bases unmatched to any gene: 13.

The chain carries TRBV19 and TRBJ2-2; D possibly corresponds to TRBD1 (6 bases). Germline CDR1 LNHDA, CDR2 SQIVND (reference sequence). V lost 7 bases, J lost 5 bases, and 11 bases lay in between. This CDR3 has 13 amino acids. CDR3: CASTPQGTGELFF. The CDR3 DNA reads TGTGCCAGTACCCCACAGGGAACCGGGGAGCTGTTTTTT.